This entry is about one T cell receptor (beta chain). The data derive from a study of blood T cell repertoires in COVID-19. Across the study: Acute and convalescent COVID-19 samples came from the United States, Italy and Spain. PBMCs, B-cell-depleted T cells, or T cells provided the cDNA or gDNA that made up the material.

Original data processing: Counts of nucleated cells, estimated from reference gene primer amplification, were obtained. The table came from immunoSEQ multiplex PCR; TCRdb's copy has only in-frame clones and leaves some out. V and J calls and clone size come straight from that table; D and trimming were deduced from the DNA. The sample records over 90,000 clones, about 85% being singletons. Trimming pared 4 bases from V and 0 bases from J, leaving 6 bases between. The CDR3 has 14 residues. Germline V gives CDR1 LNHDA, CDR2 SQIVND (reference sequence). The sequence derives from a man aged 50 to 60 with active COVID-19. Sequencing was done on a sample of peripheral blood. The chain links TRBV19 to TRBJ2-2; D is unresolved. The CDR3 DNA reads TGTGCCAGTAGTAATTTAGCGAACACCGGGGAGCTGTTTTTT. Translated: CASSNLANTGELFF.